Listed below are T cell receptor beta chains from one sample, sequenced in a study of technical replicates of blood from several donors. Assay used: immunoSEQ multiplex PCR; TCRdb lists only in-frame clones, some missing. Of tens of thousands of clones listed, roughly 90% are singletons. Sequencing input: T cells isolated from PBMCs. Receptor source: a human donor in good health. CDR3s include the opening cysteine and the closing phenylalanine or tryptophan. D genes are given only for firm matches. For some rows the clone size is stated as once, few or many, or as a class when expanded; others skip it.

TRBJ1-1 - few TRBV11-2 TGTGCCAGCAGCCAATTCAGGGGTAACACTGAAGCTTTCTTT CASSQFRGNTEAFF
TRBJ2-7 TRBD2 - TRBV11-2 TGTGCCAGCAGCTCGGGAGGGCGCGAGCAGTACTTC CASSSGGREQYF
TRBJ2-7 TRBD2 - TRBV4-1 TGCGCCAGCAGCCAGGATGGGATAGAGCGGGGTTCTTACGAGCAGTACTTC CASSQDGIERGSYEQYF
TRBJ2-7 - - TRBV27 TGTGCCAGCAGTTTCCTCGGAGAAGCTTACTACGAGCAGTACTTC CASSFLGEAYYEQYF
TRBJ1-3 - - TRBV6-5 TGTGCCAGCAGTTACTCCTCAGGGTTCTTTGGAAACACCATATATTTT CASSYSSGFFGNTIYF
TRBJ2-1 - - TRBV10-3 TGTGCCATCGGGGTTGGGGCGGGACTCTCCTACAATGAGCAGTTCTTC CAIGVGAGLSYNEQFF
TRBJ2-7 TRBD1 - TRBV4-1 TGCGCCAGCAGCCAAGATGTCAGGACAGGGAGCCACGAGCAGTACTTC CASSQDVRTGSHEQYF
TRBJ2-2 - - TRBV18 TGTGCCAGCTCAATAGGGACACCGAACACCGGGGAGCTGTTTTTT CASSIGTPNTGELFF
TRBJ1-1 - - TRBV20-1 TGCAGTGCTTATGTACAGACTGAAGCTTTCTTT CSAYVQTEAFF
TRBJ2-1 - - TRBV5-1 TGCGCCAGCAGCTTGGTTGGTAGCGAATACAATGAGCAGTTCTTC CASSLVGSEYNEQFF
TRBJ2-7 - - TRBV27 TGTGCCAGCAGTTTCCACAGCTCCTACGAGCAGTACTTC CASSFHSSYEQYF
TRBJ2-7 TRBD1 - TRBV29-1 TGCAGCGTCACCCGAGGGACAGGTTTTAACGAGCAGTACTTC CSVTRGTGFNEQYF
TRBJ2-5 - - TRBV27 TGTGCCAGCACCACAGGGTTGCGGGAGACCCAGTACTTC CASTTGLRETQYF
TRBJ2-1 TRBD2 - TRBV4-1 TGCGCCAGCAGCCAGGGCGGGACTAGGAATTTACGAAATGAGCAGTTCTTC CASSQGGTRNLRNEQFF
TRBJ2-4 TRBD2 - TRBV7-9 TGTGCCAGCAGCTTATTAACTAGCGGCGGCATTCAGTACTTC CASSLLTSGGIQYF
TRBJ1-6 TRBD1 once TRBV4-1 TGCGCCACCCAAGACAGGGTGGACTCCTATAATTCACCCCTCCACTTT CATQDRVDSYNSPLHF
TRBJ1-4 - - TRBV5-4 TGTGCCAGCAGCGGGGGGGCCATTGAAAAACTGTTTTTT CASSGGAIEKLFF
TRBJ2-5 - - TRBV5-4 TGTGCCAGCAGCTTGGGGCAGGGAAAGACCCAGTACTTC CASSLGQGKTQYF
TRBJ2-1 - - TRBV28 TGTGCCAGCAGTTTACAGTATTTTGAGCAGTTCTTC CASSLQYFEQFF
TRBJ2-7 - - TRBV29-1 TGCAGCGTTTCCCTAACCTACGAGCAGTACTTC CSVSLTYEQYF
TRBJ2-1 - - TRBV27 TGTGCCAGCCGATACTCGGGAGACTATCTCAATGAGCAGTTCTTC CASRYSGDYLNEQFF
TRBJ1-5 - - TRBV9 TGTGCCAGCAGCGTAGTCGGTGGCAATCAGCCCCAGCATTTT CASSVVGGNQPQHF
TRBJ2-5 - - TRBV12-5 TGTGCTAGTGGTTTCCTGCCCACCAGCGGAGAGACCCAGTACTTC CASGFLPTSGETQYF
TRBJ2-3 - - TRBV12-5 TGTGCTAGTGGTCCCGGGAGTCCAGATACGCAGTATTTT CASGPGSPDTQYF
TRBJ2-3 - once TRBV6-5 TGTGCCAGCAGTTCTACCGGGACGGGCAGGGGAGATACGCAGTATTTT CASSSTGTGRGDTQYF
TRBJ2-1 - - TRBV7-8 TGTGCCAGCAGCTTATATGGGAGCGATGAGCAGTTCTTC CASSLYGSDEQFF
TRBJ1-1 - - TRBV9 TGTGCCAGCAGCGCTAACATCAGGAACGAAGCTTTCTTT CASSANIRNEAFF
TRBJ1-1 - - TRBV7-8 TGTGCCAGCCATAAAAGCCAGGTGAACACTGAAGCTTTCTTT CASHKSQVNTEAFF
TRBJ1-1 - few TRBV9 TGTGCCAGCAGCGTGGGACTCTCGATGAACACTGAAGCTTTCTTT CASSVGLSMNTEAFF
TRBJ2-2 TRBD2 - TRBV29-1 TGCAGCGCACCCTGGGGGGGGTCCGGGGAGCTGTTTTTT CSAPWGGSGELFF
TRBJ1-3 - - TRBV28 TGTGCCAGCAGTTTACAGGCTTTCTCTGGAAACACCATATATTTT CASSLQAFSGNTIYF
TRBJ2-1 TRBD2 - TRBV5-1 TGCGCCAGCAGCTTGGTTGGGGTAGCGGGAGGTTACAATGAGCAGTTCTTC CASSLVGVAGGYNEQFF
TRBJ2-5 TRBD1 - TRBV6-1 TGTGCCAGCAAACTGGACAGGGGGATTGGGGAGACCCAGTACTTC CASKLDRGIGETQYF
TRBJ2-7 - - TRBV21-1 TGTGCCAGCAGCTTAGCGGATTCCTACGAGCAGTACTTC CASSLADSYEQYF
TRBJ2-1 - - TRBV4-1 TGCGCCAGCAGCTTTAATTGGGCGCCCCCGAGTGAGCAGTTCTTC CASSFNWAPPSEQFF
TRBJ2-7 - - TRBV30 TGTGCCTGGAGTAGAGGGCCAACCCTCTACGAGCAGTACTTC CAWSRGPTLYEQYF
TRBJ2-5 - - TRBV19 TGTGCCAGTAGTACGACTAGGGAGGAGACCCAGTACTTC CASSTTREETQYF
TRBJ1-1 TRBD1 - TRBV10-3 TGTGCCATCAGTGGGGGGACAGGGCTAGTGGGCGGGGGCACTGAAGCTTTCTTT CAISGGTGLVGGGTEAFF
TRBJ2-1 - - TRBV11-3 TGTGCCAGCAGTCAGACTACTTCTTACGGACATGAGCAGTTCTTC CASSQTTSYGHEQFF
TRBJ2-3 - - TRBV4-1 TGCGCCAGCAGCCAGCGGCAAGCGGGTACGCAGTATTTT CASSQRQAGTQYF